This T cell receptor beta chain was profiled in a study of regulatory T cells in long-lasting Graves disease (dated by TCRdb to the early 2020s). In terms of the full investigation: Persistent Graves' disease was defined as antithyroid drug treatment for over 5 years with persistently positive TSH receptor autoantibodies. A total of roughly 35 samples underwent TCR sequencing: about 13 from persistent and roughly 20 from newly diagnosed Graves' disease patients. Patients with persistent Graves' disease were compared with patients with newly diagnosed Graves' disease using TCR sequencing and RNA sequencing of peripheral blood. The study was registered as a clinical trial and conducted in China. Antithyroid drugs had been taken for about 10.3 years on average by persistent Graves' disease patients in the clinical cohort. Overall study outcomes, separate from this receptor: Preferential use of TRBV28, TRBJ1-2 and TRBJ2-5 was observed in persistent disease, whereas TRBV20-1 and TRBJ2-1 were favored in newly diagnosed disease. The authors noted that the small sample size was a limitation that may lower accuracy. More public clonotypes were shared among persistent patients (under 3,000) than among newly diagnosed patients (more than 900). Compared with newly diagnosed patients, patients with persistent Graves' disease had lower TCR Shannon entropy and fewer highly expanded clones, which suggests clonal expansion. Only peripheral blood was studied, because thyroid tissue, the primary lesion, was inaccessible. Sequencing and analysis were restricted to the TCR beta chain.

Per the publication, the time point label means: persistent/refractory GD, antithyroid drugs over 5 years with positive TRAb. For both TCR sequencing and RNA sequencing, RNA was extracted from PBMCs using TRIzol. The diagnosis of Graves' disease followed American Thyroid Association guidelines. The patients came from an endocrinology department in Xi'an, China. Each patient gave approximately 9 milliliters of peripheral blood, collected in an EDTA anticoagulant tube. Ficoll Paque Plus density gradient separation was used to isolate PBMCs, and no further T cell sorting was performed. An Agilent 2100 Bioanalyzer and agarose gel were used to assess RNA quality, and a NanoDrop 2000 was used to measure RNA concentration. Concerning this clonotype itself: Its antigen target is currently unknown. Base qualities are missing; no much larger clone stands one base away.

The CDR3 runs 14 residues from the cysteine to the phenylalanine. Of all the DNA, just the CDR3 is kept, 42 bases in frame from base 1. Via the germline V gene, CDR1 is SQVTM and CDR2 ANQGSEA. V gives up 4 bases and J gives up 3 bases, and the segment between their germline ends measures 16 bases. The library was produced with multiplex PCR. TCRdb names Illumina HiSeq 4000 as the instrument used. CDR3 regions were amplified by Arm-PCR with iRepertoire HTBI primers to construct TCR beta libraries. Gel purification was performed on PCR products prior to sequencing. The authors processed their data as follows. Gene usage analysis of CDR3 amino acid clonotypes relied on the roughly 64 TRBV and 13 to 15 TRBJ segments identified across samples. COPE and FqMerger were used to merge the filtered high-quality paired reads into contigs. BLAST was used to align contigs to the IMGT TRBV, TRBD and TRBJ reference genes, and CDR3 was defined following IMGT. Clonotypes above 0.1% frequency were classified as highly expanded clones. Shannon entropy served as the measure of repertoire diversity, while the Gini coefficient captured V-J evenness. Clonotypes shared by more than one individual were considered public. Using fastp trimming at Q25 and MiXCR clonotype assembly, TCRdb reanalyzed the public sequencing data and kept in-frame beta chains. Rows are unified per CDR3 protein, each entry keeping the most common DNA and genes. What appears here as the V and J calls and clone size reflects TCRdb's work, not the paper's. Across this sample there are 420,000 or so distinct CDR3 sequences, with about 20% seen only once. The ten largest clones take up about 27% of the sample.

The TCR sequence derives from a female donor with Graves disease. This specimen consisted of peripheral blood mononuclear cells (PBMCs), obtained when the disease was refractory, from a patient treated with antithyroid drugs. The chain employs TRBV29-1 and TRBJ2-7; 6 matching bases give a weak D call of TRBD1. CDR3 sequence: CSVGASGTIYEQYF. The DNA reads TGCAGCGTTGGGGCCTCCGGGACAATCTACGAGCAGTACTTC.